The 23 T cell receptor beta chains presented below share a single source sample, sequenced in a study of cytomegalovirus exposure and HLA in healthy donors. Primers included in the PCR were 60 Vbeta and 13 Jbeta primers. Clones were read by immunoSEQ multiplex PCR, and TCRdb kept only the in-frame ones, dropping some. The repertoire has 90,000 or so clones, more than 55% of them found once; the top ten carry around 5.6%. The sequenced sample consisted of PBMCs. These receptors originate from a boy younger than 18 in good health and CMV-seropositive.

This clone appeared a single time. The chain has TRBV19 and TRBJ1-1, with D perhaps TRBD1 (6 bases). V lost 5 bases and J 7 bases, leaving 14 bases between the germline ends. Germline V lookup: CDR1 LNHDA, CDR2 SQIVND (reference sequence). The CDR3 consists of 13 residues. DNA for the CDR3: TGTGCCAGTAGTGTCGCGGGGGGGCATGAAGCTTTCTTT. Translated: CASSVAGGHEAFF. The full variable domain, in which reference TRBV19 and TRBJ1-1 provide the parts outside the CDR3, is DGGITQSPKYLFRKEGQNVTLSCEQNLNHDAMYWYRQDPGQGLRLIYYSQIVNDFQKGDIAEGYSVSREKKESFPLTVTSAQKNPTAFYLCASSVAGGHEAFFGQGTRLTVV.

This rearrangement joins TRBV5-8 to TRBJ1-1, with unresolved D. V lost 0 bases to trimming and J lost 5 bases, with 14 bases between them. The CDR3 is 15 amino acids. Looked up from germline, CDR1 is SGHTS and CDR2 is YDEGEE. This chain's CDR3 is CASSLEARRETEAFF. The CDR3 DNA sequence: TGTGCCAGCAGCTTGGAGGCCAGAAGGGAGACTGAAGCTTTCTTT.

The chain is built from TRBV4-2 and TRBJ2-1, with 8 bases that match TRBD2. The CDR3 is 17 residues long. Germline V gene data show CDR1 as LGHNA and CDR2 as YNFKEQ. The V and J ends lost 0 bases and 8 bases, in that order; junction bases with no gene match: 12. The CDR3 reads CASSQELRGGAFHEQFF. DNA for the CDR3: TGTGCCAGCAGCCAAGAGTTACGGGGGGGAGCGTTCCATGAGCAGTTCTTC.

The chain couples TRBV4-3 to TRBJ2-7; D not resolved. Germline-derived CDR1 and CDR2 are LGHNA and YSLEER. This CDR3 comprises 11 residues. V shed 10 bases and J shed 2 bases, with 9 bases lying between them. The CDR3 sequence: CAIGYTYEQYF. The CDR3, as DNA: TGCGCCATCGGGTACACCTACGAGCAGTACTTC.

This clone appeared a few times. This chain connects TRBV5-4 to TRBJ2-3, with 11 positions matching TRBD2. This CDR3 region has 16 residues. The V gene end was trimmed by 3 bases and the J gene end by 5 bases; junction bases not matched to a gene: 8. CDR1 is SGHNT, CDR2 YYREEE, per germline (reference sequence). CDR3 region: CASSSELAGGRDTQYF. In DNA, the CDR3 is TGTGCCAGCAGCTCTGAATTAGCGGGGGGGCGAGATACGCAGTATTTT.

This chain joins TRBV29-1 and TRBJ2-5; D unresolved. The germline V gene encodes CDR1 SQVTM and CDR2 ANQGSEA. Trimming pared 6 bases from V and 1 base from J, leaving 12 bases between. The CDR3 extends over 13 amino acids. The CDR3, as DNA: TGCAGCGTCCAACACATAATCCAAGAGACCCAGTACTTC. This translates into CSVQHIIQETQYF.

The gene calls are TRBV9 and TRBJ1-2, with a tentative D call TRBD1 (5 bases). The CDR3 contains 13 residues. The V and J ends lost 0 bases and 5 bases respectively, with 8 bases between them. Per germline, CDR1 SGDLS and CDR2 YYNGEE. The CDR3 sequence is CASSVATEYGYTF. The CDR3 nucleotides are TGTGCCAGCAGCGTAGCGACAGAATATGGCTACACCTTC. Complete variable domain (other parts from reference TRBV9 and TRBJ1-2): DSGVTQTPKHLITATGQRVTLRCSPRSGDLSVYWYQQSLDQGLQFLIQYYNGEERAKGNILERFSAQQFPDLHSELNLSSLELGDSALYFCASSVATEYGYTFGSGTRLTVV.

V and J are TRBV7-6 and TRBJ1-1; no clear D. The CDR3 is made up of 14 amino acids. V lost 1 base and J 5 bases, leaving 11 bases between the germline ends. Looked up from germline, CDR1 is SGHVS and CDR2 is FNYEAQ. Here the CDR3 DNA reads TGTGCCAGCAGCTTAGTTGAGGGTGGAACTGAAGCTTTCTTT. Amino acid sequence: CASSLVEGGTEAFF.

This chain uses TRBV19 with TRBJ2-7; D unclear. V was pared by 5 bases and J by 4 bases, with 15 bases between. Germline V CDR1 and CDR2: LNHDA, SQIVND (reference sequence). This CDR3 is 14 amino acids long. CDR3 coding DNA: TGTGCCAGTAGTGCCCGAGAACAGCTTTACGAGCAGTACTTC. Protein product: CASSAREQLYEQYF.

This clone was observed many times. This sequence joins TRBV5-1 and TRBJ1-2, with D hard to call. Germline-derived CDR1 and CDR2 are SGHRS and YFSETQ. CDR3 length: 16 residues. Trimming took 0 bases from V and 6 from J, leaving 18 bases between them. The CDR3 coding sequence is TGCGCCAGCAGCTTGGATCCAGGTGGTTTAATGAATGGCTACACCTTC. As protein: CASSLDPGGLMNGYTF.

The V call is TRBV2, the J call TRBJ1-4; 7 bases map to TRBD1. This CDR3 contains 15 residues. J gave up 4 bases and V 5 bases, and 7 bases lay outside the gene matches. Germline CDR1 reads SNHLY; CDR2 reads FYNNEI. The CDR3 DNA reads TGTGCCAGCAGTCCCCCGGGACAGCTTAATGAAAAACTGTTTTTT. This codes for CASSPPGQLNEKLFF. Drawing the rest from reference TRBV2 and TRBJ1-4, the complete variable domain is EPEVTQTPSHQVTQMGQEVILRCVPISNHLYFYWYRQILGQKVEFLVSFYNNEISEKSEIFDDQFSVERPDGSNFTLKIRSTKLEDSAMYFCASSPPGQLNEKLFFGSGTQLSVL.

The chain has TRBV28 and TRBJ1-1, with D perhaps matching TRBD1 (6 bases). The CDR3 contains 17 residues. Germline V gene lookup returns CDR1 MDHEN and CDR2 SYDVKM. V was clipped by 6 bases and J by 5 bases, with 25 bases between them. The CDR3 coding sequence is TGTGCCAGCAGCTTTAATCCAGGGGCAAGTGGGAAGACTGAAGCTTTCTTT. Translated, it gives CASSFNPGASGKTEAFF.

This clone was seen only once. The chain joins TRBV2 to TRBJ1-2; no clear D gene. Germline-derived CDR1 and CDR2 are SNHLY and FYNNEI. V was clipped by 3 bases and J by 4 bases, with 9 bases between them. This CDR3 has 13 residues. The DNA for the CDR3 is TGTGCCAGCAGTGATCTGTCAGTCTATGGCTACACCTTC. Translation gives CASSDLSVYGYTF. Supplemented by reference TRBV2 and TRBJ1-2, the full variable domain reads EPEVTQTPSHQVTQMGQEVILRCVPISNHLYFYWYRQILGQKVEFLVSFYNNEISEKSEIFDDQFSVERPDGSNFTLKIRSTKLEDSAMYFCASSDLSVYGYTFGSGTRLTVV.

CDR3 loop: CASSQDEMAVNTEAFF. The CDR3 coding sequence is TGCGCCAGCAGCCAAGACGAGATGGCGGTGAACACTGAAGCTTTCTTT. This chain connects TRBV4-3 to TRBJ1-1, with D hard to call. V was clipped by 0 bases and J by 0 bases, with 11 bases between them. This CDR3 has 16 amino acids. Germline V gene data show CDR1 as LGHNA and CDR2 as YSLEER.

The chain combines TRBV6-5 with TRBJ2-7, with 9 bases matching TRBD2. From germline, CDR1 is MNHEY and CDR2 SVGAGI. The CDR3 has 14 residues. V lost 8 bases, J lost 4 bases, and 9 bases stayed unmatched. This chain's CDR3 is CASEKRGVSYEQYF. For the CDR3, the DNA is TGTGCCAGCGAGAAGCGGGGGGTTTCATACGAGCAGTACTTC.

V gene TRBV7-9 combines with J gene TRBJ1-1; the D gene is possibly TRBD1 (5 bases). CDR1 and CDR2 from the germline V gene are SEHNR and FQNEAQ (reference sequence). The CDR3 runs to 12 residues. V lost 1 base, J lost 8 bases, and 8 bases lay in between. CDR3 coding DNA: TGTGCCAGCAGCTTAGAGACAGCAGAAGCTTTCTTT. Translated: CASSLETAEAFF.

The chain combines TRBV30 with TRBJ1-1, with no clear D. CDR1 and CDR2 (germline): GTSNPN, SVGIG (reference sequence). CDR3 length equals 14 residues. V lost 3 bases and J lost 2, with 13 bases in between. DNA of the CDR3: TGTGCCTGGAGCGGGAGGGTGCCTAACACTGAAGCTTTCTTT. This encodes CAWSGRVPNTEAFF.

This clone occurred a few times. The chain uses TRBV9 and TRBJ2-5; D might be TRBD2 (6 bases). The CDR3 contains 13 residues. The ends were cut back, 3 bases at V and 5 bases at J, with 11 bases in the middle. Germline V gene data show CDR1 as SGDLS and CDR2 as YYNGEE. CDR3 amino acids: CASSAAGGETQYF. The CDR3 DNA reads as TGTGCCAGCAGCGCCGCCGGAGGGGAGACCCAGTACTTC.

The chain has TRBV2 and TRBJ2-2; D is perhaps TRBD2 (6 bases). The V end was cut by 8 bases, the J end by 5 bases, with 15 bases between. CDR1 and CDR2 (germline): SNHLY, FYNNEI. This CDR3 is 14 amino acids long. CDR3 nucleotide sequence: TGTGCCAGCCAGATGGGGGGAAGAACCGGGGAGCTGTTTTTT. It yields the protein CASQMGGRTGELFF.

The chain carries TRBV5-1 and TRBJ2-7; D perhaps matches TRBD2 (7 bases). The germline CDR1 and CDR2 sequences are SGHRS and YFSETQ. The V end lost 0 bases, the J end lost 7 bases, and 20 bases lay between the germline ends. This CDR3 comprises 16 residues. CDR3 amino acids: CASSLGSSAGAREQYF. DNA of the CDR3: TGCGCCAGCAGCTTGGGGTCCTCGGCGGGGGCGAGGGAGCAGTACTTC.

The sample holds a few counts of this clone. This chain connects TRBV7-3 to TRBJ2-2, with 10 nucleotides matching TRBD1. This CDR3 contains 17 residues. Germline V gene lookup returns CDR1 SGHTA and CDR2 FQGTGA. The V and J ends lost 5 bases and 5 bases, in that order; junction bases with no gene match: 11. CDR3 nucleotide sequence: TGTGCCAGCAGCACCACCCGGGACAGGGGTTTTACCGGGGAGCTGTTTTTT. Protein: CASSTTRDRGFTGELFF.

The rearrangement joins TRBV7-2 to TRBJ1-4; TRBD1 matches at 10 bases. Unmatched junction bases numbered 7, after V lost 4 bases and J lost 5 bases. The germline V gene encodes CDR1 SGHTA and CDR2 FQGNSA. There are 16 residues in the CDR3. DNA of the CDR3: TGTGCCAGCAGCTCACATCCGGGACAGGGGAATGAAAAACTGTTTTTT. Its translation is CASSSHPGQGNEKLFF.

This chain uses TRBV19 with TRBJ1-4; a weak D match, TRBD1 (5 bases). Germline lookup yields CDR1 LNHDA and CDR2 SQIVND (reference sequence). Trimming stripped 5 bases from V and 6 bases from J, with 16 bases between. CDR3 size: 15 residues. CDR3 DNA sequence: TGTGCCAGTAGTCCCCGGGAGGGGTTAGATGAAAAACTGTTTTTT. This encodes CASSPREGLDEKLFF.